Listed below are T cell receptor beta chains from one sample, sequenced in a study of post-analysis software for immune sequencing data. MiXCR, run by TCRdb on the PCR reads, gives a single entry per CDR3 protein. The sample shows fewer than 850,000 distinct CDR3 sequences, 30% of them seen only once. The sequenced sample consisted of blood. These receptors originate from a girl aged 5-17 years with multiple sclerosis. Both conserved end residues are part of each CDR3.

J	V	CDR3
TRBJ2-7	TRBV4-3	CASSQDQRGRPYEQYF
TRBJ2-1	TRBV20-1	CSAKRGGLNEQFF
TRBJ2-5	TRBV28	CASSSNQIQETQYF
TRBJ1-4	TRBV20-1	CSVFPGSNEKLFF
TRBJ2-1	TRBV7-9	CASSSRGAGTPYNEQFF
TRBJ1-4	TRBV6-2/TRBV6-3	CASSVGLATNEKLFF
TRBJ2-1	TRBV18	CASSPRGDYNEQFF
TRBJ2-5	TRBV10-3	CAISWNREETQYF
TRBJ1-5	TRBV7-2	CASSPATGNQPQHF
TRBJ2-1	TRBV20-1	CSARRDGVTYNEQFF
TRBJ2-1	TRBV3-1	CASSQGFGLAGRTFKNEQFF
NA	TRBV5-1	CASSQADDPSRGWTQYF
TRBJ2-1	TRBV14	CASSQAQGSYNEQFF
TRBJ2-1	TRBV11-3	CASSEESLVNDEQFF
TRBJ1-1	TRBV4-1	CASSQVFSWGAADTEAFF
TRBJ1-5	TRBV12-3/TRBV12-4	CAGSYAGQPQHF
TRBJ1-2	TRBV29-1	CSGSGQTTNYGYTF
TRBJ2-3	TRBV20-1	CSVQTVDTQYF
TRBJ2-2	TRBV25-1	CASSERESPNTGELFF
TRBJ2-7	TRBV28	CASSQTGGGGYEQYF
TRBJ2-5	TRBV29-1	CSVIPTAQETQYF
TRBJ1-2	TRBV5-1	CASSLNPYGYTF
TRBJ2-1	TRBV7-2	CASSPSSGGGYSEQFF
TRBJ1-2	TRBV21-1	CASSRDSHLGYGYTF
NA	TRBV5-1	CATSYGPGDSYEQYF
TRBJ2-1	TRBV20-1	CSTGRLAGGEQFF
TRBJ1-4	TRBV28	CASSLTLATNEKLFF
TRBJ1-2	TRBV6-6	CASSYSSVVGDGYTF
TRBJ1-1	TRBV4-2	CASSHHNRQGVEDTEAFF
TRBJ2-7	TRBV6-1	CASSEAGLAGGEQYF
TRBJ1-2	TRBV12-3/TRBV12-4	CASSLADKGYGYTF
NA	TRBV7-8	CASSFEGGCYEQYF
TRBJ1-1	TRBV5-5	CTSSRMGIGGTEAFF
TRBJ2-7	TRBV7-2	CASSLGLAGGGHEQYF
TRBJ2-7	TRBV20-1	CSAGGPQEQYF
TRBJ2-5	TRBV28	CASNLRAGGEQYF
TRBJ2-1	TRBV5-6	CASTPLGGANEQFF
TRBJ2-5	TRBV6-5	CASRGLAPQETQYF
TRBJ2-1	TRBV15	CATSREGGYSYNEQFF
TRBJ2-1	TRBV5-1	CASSPRHPPGNEQFF
TRBJ2-5	TRBV25-1	CASSGRLDQETQYF
TRBJ2-4	TRBV7-2	CASSLKAGGSPNIQYF
TRBJ2-7	TRBV28	CASNLGIGPYEQYF